The sequence of this TCR beta chain was determined in a study of CD8 T cells in ankylosing spondylitis. Overall study results and limits: Ankylosing spondylitis blood seemed to carry a telltale TCR beta motif made of several highly homologous variants.

The CDR3 contains 14 residues. The trim removed 6 bases at V and 8 bases at J, leaving 12 bases unmatched. Per the germline V gene, CDR1 is MGHDK and CDR2 is SYGVNS. This clonotype was recorded many times. Its antigen is currently unknown. Libraries for TCR beta were made by quantitative 5'-RACE with molecular barcodes. TCRdb passed the 5' RACE reads through MiXCR, listing each CDR3 protein once. The table includes 25,000 to 40,000 distinct CDR3 sequences, roughly 7.2% detected once. The V call is TRBV25-1, the J call TRBJ1-1, with 7 nucleotides matching TRBD1. This clonotype originated in a male donor with ankylosing spondylitis or in good health (not recorded which). Sequencing used blood, either unsorted or a sorted T cell fraction (not recorded which). CDR3: CASRKTRQGSEAFF. The CDR3 coding sequence is TGTGCCAGCAGAAAGACCAGACAGGGCTCCGAAGCTTTCTTT.